This TCR beta chain is from a study of a mutant IDH1 vaccine in newly diagnosed glioma. This sample's time point: week 23, last vaccination. Each dose delivered 300 ug of mutant IDH1 20-mer peptide subcutaneously with imiquimod. Assay: immunoSEQ multiplex PCR; the TCRdb copy retains only in-frame clones and omits some. The table records approximately 66,000 clones, 84% of them present only once. A remark on this clone: Its antigen is as yet unknown.

Germline CDR1 and CDR2: SGHRS and YFSETQ. CDR3 length: 16 residues. V was shortened by 0 bases and J by 2 bases, with 15 bases between the two germline ends. V usage is TRBV5-1 and J usage is TRBJ2-7; D not certain. The sequence came from a man aged 18 to 30 with glioma. Sequences were derived from PBMCs, sampled from a glioma patient whose treatment included an IDH1 peptide vaccine. The CDR3 DNA reads TGCGCCAGCAGCTTGGTTGGCACCACGCACCCCTACGAGCAGTACTTC. It encodes CASSLVGTTHPYEQYF.